This entry features one T cell receptor beta chain sequence. Source study methods: Nucleated cell counts were estimated from reference gene primer amplification. Measured with immunoSEQ multiplex PCR; TCRdb has only the in-frame clones, and not every one. V and J calls and clone size are copied from that table; D and trimming were computed from the DNA. This table has fewer than 350,000 clones, about nine tenths appearing once. These data originate in a study of blood T cell repertoires in COVID-19. On the study more broadly: T cells, B-cell-depleted T cells, or PBMCs supplied cDNA or gDNA.

Cohort allocation depended upon clinical history that participants reported. Participants in the exposed group had met a COVID-19 case in the 2 weeks before joining the study. The CDR3 sequence is 13 residues long. J gave up 9 bases and V 5 bases, and 8 bases lay outside the gene matches. This chain joins TRBV12-3 or TRBV12-4 and TRBJ2-7; TRBD1 agrees at 9 bases. This receptor was obtained from a woman in her twenties or thirties who had been exposed to COVID-19. Sequenced input: PBMCs or T cells enriched from blood (not recorded which). The CDR3 spells CASSPGQGLVQYF. CDR3 coding DNA: TGTGCCAGCAGTCCGGGACAGGGACTTGTGCAGTACTTC.